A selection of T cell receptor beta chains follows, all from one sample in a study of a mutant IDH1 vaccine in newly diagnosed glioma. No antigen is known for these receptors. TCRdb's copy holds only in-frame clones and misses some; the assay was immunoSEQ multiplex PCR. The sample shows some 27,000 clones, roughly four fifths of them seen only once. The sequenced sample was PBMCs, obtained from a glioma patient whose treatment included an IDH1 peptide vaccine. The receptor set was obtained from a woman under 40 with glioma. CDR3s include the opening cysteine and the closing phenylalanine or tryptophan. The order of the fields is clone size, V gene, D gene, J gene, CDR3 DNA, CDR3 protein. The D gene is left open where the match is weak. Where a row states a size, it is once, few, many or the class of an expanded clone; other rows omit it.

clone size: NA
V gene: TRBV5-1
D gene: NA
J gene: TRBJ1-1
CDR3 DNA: TGCGCCAGCAGCTTGATGGGGGGGAGCACTGAAGCTTTCTTT
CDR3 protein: CASSLMGGSTEAFF

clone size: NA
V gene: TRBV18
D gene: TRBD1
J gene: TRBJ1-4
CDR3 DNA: TGTGCCAGCTCACCACCCTGGACAGGGAGAGAAAAACTGTTTTTT
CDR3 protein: CASSPPWTGREKLFF

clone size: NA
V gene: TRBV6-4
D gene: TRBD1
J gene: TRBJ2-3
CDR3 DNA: TGTGCCAGCAGACTATCGGACAGGGGGCTCGGCACAGATACGCAGTATTTT
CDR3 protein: CASRLSDRGLGTDTQYF

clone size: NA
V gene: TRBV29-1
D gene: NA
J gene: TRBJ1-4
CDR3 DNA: TGCAGCGTTGCCCACCCCTTGAGTGAAAAACTGTTTTTT
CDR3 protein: CSVAHPLSEKLFF

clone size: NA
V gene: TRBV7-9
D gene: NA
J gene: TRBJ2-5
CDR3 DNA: TGTGCCAGCAGTTCAATAAGCGAGACCCAGTACTTC
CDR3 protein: CASSSISETQYF

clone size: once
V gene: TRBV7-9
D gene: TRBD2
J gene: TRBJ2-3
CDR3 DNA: TGTGCCAGCAGCCCGAACCTAGCGGGGGAGTCAGATACGCAGTATTTT
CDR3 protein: CASSPNLAGESDTQYF

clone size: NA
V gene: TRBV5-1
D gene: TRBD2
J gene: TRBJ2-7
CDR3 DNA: TGCGCCAGCAGCCCGAGGGGAGGGGCAGGTTCGCACTACGAGCAGTACTTC
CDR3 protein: CASSPRGGAGSHYEQYF

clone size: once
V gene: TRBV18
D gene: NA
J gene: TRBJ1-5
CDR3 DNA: TGTGCCAGCTCACCACAGGAGCGGGGCAATCAGCCCCAGCATTTT
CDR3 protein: CASSPQERGNQPQHF

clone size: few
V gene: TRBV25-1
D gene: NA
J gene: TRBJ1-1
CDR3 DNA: TGTGCCAGCAGTGGGGGGGATTTTGTGAACACTGAAGCTTTCTTT
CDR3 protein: CASSGGDFVNTEAFF

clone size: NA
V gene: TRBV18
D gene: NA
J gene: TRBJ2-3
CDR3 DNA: TGTGCCAGCTCACCGGGGGCAGGGATGAGGGATACGCAGTATTTT
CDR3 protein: CASSPGAGMRDTQYF